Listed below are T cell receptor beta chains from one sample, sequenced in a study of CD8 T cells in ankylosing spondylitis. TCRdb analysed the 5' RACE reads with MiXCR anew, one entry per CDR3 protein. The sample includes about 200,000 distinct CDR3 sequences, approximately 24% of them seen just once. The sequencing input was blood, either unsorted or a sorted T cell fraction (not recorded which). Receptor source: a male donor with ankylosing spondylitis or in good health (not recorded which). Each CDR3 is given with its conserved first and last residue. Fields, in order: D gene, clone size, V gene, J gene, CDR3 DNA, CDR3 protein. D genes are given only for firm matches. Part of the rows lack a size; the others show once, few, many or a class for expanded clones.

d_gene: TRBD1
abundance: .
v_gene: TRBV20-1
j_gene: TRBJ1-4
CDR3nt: TGCAGTGCTAGGTCCCGGACAGGGGAAAAACTGTTTTTT
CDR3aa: CSARSRTGEKLFF

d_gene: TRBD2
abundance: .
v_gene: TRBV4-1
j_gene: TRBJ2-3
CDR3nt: TGCGCCAGCAGCCAAGGTCCTAGCGGAGGCACAGATACGCAGTATTTT
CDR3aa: CASSQGPSGGTDTQYF

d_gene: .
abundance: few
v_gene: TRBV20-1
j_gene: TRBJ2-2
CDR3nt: TGCAGTGTTCCCCGCGGGGGCGACACCGGGGAGCTGTTTTTT
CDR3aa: CSVPRGGDTGELFF

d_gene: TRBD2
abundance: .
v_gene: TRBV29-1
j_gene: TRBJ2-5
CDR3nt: TGCAGCGTTGGACTAGCGGGAGGAAGGGAGACCCAGTACTTC
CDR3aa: CSVGLAGGRETQYF

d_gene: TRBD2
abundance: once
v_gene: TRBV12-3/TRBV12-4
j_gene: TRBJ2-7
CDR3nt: TGTGCCAGCACATTAGCGGGAGCCTACGAGCAGTACTTC
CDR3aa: CASTLAGAYEQYF

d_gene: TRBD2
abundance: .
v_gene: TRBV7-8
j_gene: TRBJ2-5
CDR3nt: TGTGCCAGCAGATTGAAACTTGGGAGGGAAGGAGAGACCCAGTACTTC
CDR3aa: CASRLKLGREGETQYF

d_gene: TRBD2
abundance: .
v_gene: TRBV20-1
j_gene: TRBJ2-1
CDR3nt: TGCAGTGCTCAGGGACTAGAGGGGGTTGGGGGCAATGAGCAGTTCTTC
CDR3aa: CSAQGLEGVGGNEQFF

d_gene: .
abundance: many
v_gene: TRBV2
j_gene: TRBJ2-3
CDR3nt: TGTGCCAGCAGGAGACCGGGACTTGATTGGAGAAAGGACCGCACAGATACGCAGTATTTT
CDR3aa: CASRRPGLDWRKDRTDTQYF

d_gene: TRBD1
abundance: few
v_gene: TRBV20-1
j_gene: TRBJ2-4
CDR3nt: TGCAGTGCTAGTGGGACAGGGAGGGTTCTAGCCAAAAACATTCAGTACTTC
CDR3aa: CSASGTGRVLAKNIQYF

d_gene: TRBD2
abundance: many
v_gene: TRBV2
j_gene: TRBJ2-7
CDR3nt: TGTGCCAGCAGAGAGACTAGCGGAGGGGGCTCCTACGAGCAGTACTTC
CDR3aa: CASRETSGGGSYEQYF

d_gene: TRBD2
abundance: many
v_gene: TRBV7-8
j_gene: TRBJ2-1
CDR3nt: TGTGCCAGCAGCGGACGGGGGGGAAGCTCCTACAATGAGCAGTTCTTC
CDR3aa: CASSGRGGSSYNEQFF

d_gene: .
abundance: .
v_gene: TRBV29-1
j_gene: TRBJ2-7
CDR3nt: TGCAGCGTTGGGTACGGGACCTACGAGCAGTACTTC
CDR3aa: CSVGYGTYEQYF

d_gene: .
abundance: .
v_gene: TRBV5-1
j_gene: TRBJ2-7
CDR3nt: TGCGCCAGCAGCTTGGAGGCAGGGCACGGGTTCGAGCAGTACTTC
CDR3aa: CASSLEAGHGFEQYF

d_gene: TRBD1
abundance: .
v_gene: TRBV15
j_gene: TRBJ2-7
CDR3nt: TGTGCCACCAGCAGAGACCAGCTGACCCGGGACAGATCCTACGAGCAGTACTTC
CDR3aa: CATSRDQLTRDRSYEQYF

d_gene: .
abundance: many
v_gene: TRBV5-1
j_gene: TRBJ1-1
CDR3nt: TGCGCCAGCAGCCCCCGGAAAATTGACACTGAAGCTTTCTTT
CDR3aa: CASSPRKIDTEAFF

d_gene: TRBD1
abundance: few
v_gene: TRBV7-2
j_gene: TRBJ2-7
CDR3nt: TGTGCCAGCAGCTTTAGAGAGGGGGCTGACGAGCAGTACTTC
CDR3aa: CASSFREGADEQYF

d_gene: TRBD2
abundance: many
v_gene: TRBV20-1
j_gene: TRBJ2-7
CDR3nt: TGCAGTGCTAGTCCAGCTAGCGGGAGGGCCTACGAGCAGTACTTC
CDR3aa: CSASPASGRAYEQYF

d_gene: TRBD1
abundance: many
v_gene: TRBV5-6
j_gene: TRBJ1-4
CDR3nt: TGTGCCAGCAGCTCCGACAGGGGAAATGAAAAACTGTTTTTT
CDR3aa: CASSSDRGNEKLFF

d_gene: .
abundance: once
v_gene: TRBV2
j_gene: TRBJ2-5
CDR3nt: TGTGCCAGCACGGGAGATATCGGCCCACAAGAGACCCAGTACTTC
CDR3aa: CASTGDIGPQETQYF

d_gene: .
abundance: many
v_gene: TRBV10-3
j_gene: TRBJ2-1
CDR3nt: TGTGCCATCAGTGAGTATACGGGCTATGAGCAGTTCTTC
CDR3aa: CAISEYTGYEQFF

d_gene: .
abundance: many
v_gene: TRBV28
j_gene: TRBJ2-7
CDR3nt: TGTGCCAGCAGTTTGGGGACGGGGAGCTCCTACGAGCAGTACTTC
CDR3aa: CASSLGTGSSYEQYF

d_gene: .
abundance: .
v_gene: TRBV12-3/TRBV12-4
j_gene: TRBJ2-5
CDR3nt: TGTGCCAGCAGTCCTACAGGGAGGGAGACCCAGTACTTC
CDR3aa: CASSPTGRETQYF

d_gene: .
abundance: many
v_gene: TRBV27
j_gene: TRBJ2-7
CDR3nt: TGTGCCAGCAGTTTCAAGGTTGGGTACGAGCAGTACTTC
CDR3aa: CASSFKVGYEQYF

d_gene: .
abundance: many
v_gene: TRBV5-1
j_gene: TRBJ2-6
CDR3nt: TGCGCCAGCACCCCAGGGTCTGGGGCCAACGTCCTGACTTTC
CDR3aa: CASTPGSGANVLTF

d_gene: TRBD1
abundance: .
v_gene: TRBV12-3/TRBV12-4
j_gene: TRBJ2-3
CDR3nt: TGTGCCAGCATGCAGGGGGCAACAGATACGCAGTATTTT
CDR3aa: CASMQGATDTQYF

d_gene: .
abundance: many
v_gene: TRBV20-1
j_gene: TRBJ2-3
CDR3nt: TGCAGTGCTTCCGTTGGGGACGTGGTTACGCAGTATTTT
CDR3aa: CSASVGDVVTQYF

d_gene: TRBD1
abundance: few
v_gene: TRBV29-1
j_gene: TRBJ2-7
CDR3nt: TGCAGCGTCCGAGACAGGGACGAGCAGTACTTC
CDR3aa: CSVRDRDEQYF

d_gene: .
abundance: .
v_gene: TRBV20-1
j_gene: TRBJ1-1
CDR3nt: TGCAGTCAGTCACGGAACACTGAAGCTTTCTTT
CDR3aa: CSQSRNTEAFF

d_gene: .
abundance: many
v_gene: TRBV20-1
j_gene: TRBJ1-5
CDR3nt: TGCAGTGCTAGAGCCGGGGCAGGGACTCAGCCCCAGCATTTT
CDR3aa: CSARAGAGTQPQHF

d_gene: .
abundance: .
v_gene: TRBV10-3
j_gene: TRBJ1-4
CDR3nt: TGTGCCATCAGCACAGGCATCAATGAAAAACTGTTTTTT
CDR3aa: CAISTGINEKLFF

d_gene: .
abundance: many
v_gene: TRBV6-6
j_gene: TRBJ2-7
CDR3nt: TGTGCCTCGGGGGACACCCTCCCCTACGAGCAGTACTTC
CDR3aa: CASGDTLPYEQYF

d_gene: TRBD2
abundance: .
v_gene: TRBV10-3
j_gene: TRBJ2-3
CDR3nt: TGTGCCATCAGACAGACTAGCGGCAGCACAGATACGCAGTATTTT
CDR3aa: CAIRQTSGSTDTQYF

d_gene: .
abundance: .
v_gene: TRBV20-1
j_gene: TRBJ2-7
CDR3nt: TGCAGTGCCAGTAGGGACCGCTCCTACGAGCAGTACTTC
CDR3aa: CSASRDRSYEQYF

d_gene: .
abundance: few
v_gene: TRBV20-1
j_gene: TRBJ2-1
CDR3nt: TGCAGTGCTAGGGGTAGTCTCCATGAGCAGTTCTTC
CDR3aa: CSARGSLHEQFF

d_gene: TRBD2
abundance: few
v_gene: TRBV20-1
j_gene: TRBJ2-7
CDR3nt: TGCAGTGCTAGAGACGGCGGGGGGAGCTCCTACGAGCAGTACTTC
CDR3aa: CSARDGGGSSYEQYF

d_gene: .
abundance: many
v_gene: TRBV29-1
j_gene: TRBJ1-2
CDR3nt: TGCAGCGTTGGGGACGGTGGCTACACCTTC
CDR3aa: CSVGDGGYTF

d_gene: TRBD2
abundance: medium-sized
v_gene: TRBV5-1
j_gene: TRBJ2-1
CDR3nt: TGCGCCAGCAGCCTGACTAGCGGAACCTACAATGAGCAGTTCTTC
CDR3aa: CASSLTSGTYNEQFF

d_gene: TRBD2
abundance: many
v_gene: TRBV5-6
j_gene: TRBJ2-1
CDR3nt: TGTGCCAGCAGCTTGCTAGCGGGAGTGGGGTACAATGAGCAGTTCTTC
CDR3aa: CASSLLAGVGYNEQFF

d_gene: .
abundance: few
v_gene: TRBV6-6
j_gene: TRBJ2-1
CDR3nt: TGTGCCAGCAGTCAGAGACAGCACAATGAGCAGTTCTTC
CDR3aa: CASSQRQHNEQFF

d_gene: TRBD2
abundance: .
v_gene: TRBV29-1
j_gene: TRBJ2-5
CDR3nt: TGCAGCGTCTATGAGCGGGAGTGGGAGACCCAGTACTTC
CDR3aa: CSVYEREWETQYF

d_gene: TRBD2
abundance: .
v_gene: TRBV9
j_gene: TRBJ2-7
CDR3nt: TGTGCCAGCAGCATGCTGACTAGCGGCGACGAGCAGTACTTC
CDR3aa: CASSMLTSGDEQYF

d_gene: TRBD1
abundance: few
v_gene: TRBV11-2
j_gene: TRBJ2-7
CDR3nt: TGTGCCAGCACCCAGGGGCCCTCCGGGACAGGGGGTTCATACGAGCAGTACTTC
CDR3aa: CASTQGPSGTGGSYEQYF

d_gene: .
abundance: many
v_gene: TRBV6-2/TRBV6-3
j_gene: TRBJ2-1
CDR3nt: TGTGCCAGCAGAAACGGTCGCGGTGAGCAGTTCTTC
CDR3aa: CASRNGRGEQFF

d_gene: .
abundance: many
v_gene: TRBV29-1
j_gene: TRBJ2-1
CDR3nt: TGCAGCGTTGATAAATGGTCCTACAATGAGCAGTTCTTC
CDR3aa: CSVDKWSYNEQFF

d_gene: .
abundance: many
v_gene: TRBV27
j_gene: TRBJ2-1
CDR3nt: TGTGCCAGCAGTCCCGTCCCTGGAGGCTCCTACAATGAGCAGTTCTTC
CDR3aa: CASSPVPGGSYNEQFF

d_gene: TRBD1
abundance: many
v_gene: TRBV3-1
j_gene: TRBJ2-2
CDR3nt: TGTGCCAGCAGCCCCTGGGACAGCCGGAGAGAGGAGCTGTTTTTT
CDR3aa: CASSPWDSRREELFF

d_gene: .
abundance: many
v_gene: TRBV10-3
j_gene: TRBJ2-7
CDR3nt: TGTGCCATCAGTGACCAACGACTAGAGGGCGAGCAGTACTTC
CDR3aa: CAISDQRLEGEQYF

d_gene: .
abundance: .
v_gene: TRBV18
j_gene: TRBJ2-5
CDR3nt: TGTGCCAGCACCCGGCCCCAAGAGACCCAGTACTTC
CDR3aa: CASTRPQETQYF